Below, one T cell receptor beta chain is given with its context. This specimen comes from a study of immune evolution from preneoplasia to lung adenocarcinoma. The data were produced by immunoSEQ multiplex PCR, yet TCRdb's version contains in-frame clones alone and is incomplete. The sample has about 40,000 clones; roughly 71% are singletons. With 5 bases clipped from V and 3 bases from J, the junction kept 4 bases outside the gene matches. CDR3 size: 14 residues. Germline CDR1 and CDR2: KGHSH and LQKENI. The TCR originated in a person in their sixties with lung adenocarcinoma. The chain is built from TRBV18 and TRBJ1-2; 9 bases line up with TRBD1. Sequenced material: FFPE invasive lung adenocarcinoma tissue. Here the CDR3 reads CASSSGQGYYGYTF. CDR3 in DNA: TGTGCCAGCTCATCTGGACAGGGGTACTATGGCTACACCTTC.